These 25 T cell receptor beta chains were all obtained from the same sample, sequenced in a study of blood T cells in healthy people across ages. It was with a sample-barcoded 5' primer and a J-beta primer mix that a second PCR of about 7 to 12 cycles was run. TCRdb ran MiXCR on the 5' RACE reads and lists one entry per CDR3 protein. In the table there are fewer than 800,000 distinct CDR3 sequences, about 25% of which are singletons. The sample was also reused in another study, on T cells of mothers and their children.

The sequenced sample consisted of blood. The origin of the receptors is a boy between 5 and 17 years old in good health.

The chain is built from TRBV6-4 and TRBJ2-4; no definite D call. Trimming took off 8 bases at V and 9 bases at J, with 8 bases between the two ends. The CDR3 has 10 residues. Germline CDR1 MRHNA, CDR2 SNTAGT. CDR3 nucleotide sequence: TGTGCCAGCTGGGTGGGCATTCAGTACTTC. Residues: CASWVGIQYF.

CDR3: CASSQVDDYEAGELFF. CDR3 DNA: TGCGCCAGCAGCCAAGTAGACGACTATGAAGCCGGGGAGCTGTTTTTT. This chain joins TRBV4-1 and TRBJ2-2; tentatively, D is TRBD2 (5 bases). Trimming shortened V by 1 base and J by 6 bases, and 15 bases separated the two germline ends. The germline V gene has CDR1 MGHRA and CDR2 YSYEKL. The CDR3 is 16 amino acids.

The V call is TRBV29-1, the J call TRBJ1-2; no reliable D call. The germline V gene has CDR1 SQVTM and CDR2 ANQGSEA. The ends were cut back, 4 bases at V and 1 base at J, with 7 bases in the middle. There are 12 residues in the CDR3. In DNA form, the CDR3 reads TGCAGCGTTGCTGGGGATAACTATGGCTACACCTTC. This codes for CSVAGDNYGYTF.

DNA of the CDR3: TGCAGTTCGGGGACTAGCGGGGGCAATGAGCAGTTCTTC. Encoded protein: CSSGTSGGNEQFF. This sequence joins TRBV20-1 and TRBJ2-1; 14 bases match TRBD2. Trimming at V came to 8 bases and at J to 6 bases, leaving 3 bases not matched to a gene. Germline loops: CDR1 DFQATT, CDR2 SNEGSKA (reference sequence). This CDR3 is built from 13 residues.

The genes are TRBV6-5 and TRBJ2-7; 12 bases map to TRBD2. Losses at the gene ends were 2 bases for V and 13 bases for J; bases not matched to a gene: 6. Germline V CDR1 and CDR2: MNHEY, SVGAGI. This CDR3 has 13 amino acids. CDR3 coding DNA: TGTGCCAGCAGTTACGGGACTAGCGGGTATGCTTACTTC. This sequence encodes CASSYGTSGYAYF.

The table lists this clonotype with a few counts. The V gene is TRBV28, the J gene TRBJ2-5, with 9 positions matching TRBD1. The germline CDR1 and CDR2 sequences are MDHEN and SYDVKM. V lost 3 bases to trimming and J lost 4 bases; unmatched junction nucleotides: 15. CDR3 size: 18 residues. The CDR3 protein is CASSFTLTTGGEVETQYF. The CDR3 DNA sequence: TGTGCCAGCAGTTTTACCCTCACGACAGGGGGTGAGGTAGAGACCCAGTACTTC.

This clonotype turned up a few times. V is TRBV29-1 and J is TRBJ2-3, with D perhaps being TRBD1 or TRBD2 (5 bases each). The CDR3 contains 12 residues. Germline CDR1 is SQVTM and CDR2 is ANQGSEA. Trimming took off 4 bases at V and 4 bases at J, with 9 bases between the two ends. DNA for the CDR3: TGCAGCGTTGTCCGGGGCGCAGATACGCAGTATTTT. Residues: CSVVRGADTQYF.

The rearrangement uses TRBV28 and TRBJ1-6; D is unresolved. This CDR3 is built from 14 residues. Per germline, CDR1 MDHEN and CDR2 SYDVKM. V lost 2 bases to trimming and J lost 7 bases, with 9 bases between them. The CDR3: CASSLPVLNSPLHF. The DNA for the CDR3 is TGTGCCAGCAGTTTACCCGTTTTGAATTCACCCCTCCACTTT.

The chain carries TRBV4-2 and TRBJ2-5; a possible D gene is TRBD2 (5 bases). The DNA end lines up better with TRBJ2-1; the J call may be wrong. From germline, CDR1 is LGHNA and CDR2 YNFKEQ. The CDR3 loop spans 15 amino acids. The CDR3 reads CASSQDKGVGNEQFF. CDR3 DNA sequence: TGTGCCAGCAGCCAAGATAAGGGAGTAGGTAATGAGCAGTTCTTC.

This chain connects TRBV6-2 or TRBV6-3 to TRBJ2-7; the D gene is possibly TRBD2 (5 bases). Trimming shortened V by 7 bases and J by 7 bases, and 20 bases separated the two germline ends. The CDR3 spans 14 residues. CDR1 and CDR2 (germline): MNHEY, SVGEGT. CDR3 residues: CASTERESMHEQYF. CDR3 DNA sequence: TGTGCCAGCACCGAAAGGGAGTCAATGCATGAGCAGTACTTC.

This clonotype was seen a handful of times. V and J are TRBV12-3 or TRBV12-4 and TRBJ1-1; possible D gene TRBD1, 5 bases. The V gene lost 5 bases and the J gene lost 0 bases, with 13 bases spanning the gap. This CDR3 is 15 amino acids long. The CDR3 sequence: CASSLDQGMNTEAFF. The CDR3 DNA reads as TGTGCCAGCAGTCTCGATCAGGGTATGAACACTGAAGCTTTCTTT.

This clonotype has a handful of counts. The gene calls are TRBV7-9 and TRBJ2-2; 7 bases map to TRBD2. V lost 3 bases and J lost 7; bases outside the gene matches: 11. CDR3 size: 16 residues. Germline V gene sequence: CDR1 SEHNR, CDR2 FQNEAQ (reference sequence). CDR3 nucleotide sequence: TGTGCCAGCAGCTTCCAACCAGCGGGATTTGGCGGGGAGCTGTTTTTT. It codes for CASSFQPAGFGGELFF.

This clonotype was detected ten times or more. This chain uses TRBV5-1 with TRBJ2-2; D call uncertain. Germline V gives CDR1 SGHRS, CDR2 YFSETQ. CDR3 length: 14 residues. V was shortened by 4 bases and J by 1 base, with 8 bases between the two germline ends. CDR3 residues: CASSPVRNTGELFF. CDR3 in DNA: TGCGCCAGCAGCCCCGTAAGGAACACCGGGGAGCTGTTTTTT.

J is TRBJ1-4 and V is TRBV5-6, with D possibly matching TRBD1 (6 bases). The ends were cut back, 1 base at V and 4 bases at J, with 11 bases in the middle. CDR3 size: 15 residues. Germline CDR1 reads SGHDT; CDR2 reads YYEEEE. CDR3 sequence: CASSLLRDINEKLFF. In nucleotides, the CDR3 is TGTGCCAGCAGCTTGCTAAGGGACATTAATGAAAAACTGTTTTTT.

The chain couples TRBV9 to TRBJ1-2, with no clear D. V lost 0 bases and J lost 4, with 16 bases in between. The germline V gene has CDR1 SGDLS and CDR2 YYNGEE. The CDR3 loop spans 16 amino acids. The CDR3, as DNA: TGTGCCAGCAGCGTAGCAAGCACGGGCGTCTTCTATGGCTACACCTTC. It codes for CASSVASTGVFYGYTF.

The chain recombines TRBV10-3 with TRBJ2-3; no firm D call. V was clipped by 4 bases and J by 2 bases, with 13 bases between them. Germline V gives CDR1 ENHRY, CDR2 SYGVKD. There are 15 residues in the CDR3. For the CDR3, the DNA is TGTGCCATCAGTGGGACGGAGACTTACACAGATACGCAGTATTTT. It specifies CAISGTETYTDTQYF.

There are a few counts of this clonotype. This chain joins TRBV9 and TRBJ2-1; 7 bases are a match to TRBD2. CDR3 length: 15 residues. Looked up from germline, CDR1 is SGDLS and CDR2 is YYNGEE. Germline trimming cut 3 bases from V and 5 bases from J; bases unmatched to any gene: 8. This CDR3 reads CASSEGGRSHNEQFF. CDR3 sequence (DNA): TGTGCCAGCAGCGAAGGCGGGAGAAGCCACAATGAGCAGTTCTTC.

In this sample, this clonotype turned up a few times. The genes are TRBV20-1 and TRBJ2-5; D unclear. The J call may be faulty, since TRBJ2-1 better matches the DNA end. CDR1 and CDR2 from the germline V gene are DFQATT and SNEGSKA (reference sequence). The CDR3 extends over 13 amino acids. The CDR3 loop reads CSARKDQNNEQFF. Written as DNA, the CDR3 is TGCAGTGCTAGAAAAGACCAAAACAATGAGCAGTTCTTC.

This clonotype has a handful of counts. J is TRBJ2-3 and V is TRBV7-2; D unclear. V lost 3 bases and J lost 1, with 5 bases in between. The CDR3 length is 13 residues. Germline values: CDR1 SGHTA, CDR2 FQGNSA. CDR3 nucleotides: TGTGCCAGCAGCTTTGATGGCACAGATACGCAGTATTTT. Protein product: CASSFDGTDTQYF.

CDR3 DNA: TGTGCCAGCAGCGTAGGAGCAGCATCGAACACCGGGGAGCTGTTTTTT. This translates into CASSVGAASNTGELFF. The chain links TRBV9 to TRBJ2-2; no firm D call. Germline V gives CDR1 SGDLS, CDR2 YYNGEE. The CDR3 has 16 residues. V lost 0 bases and J 0 bases, leaving 9 bases between the germline ends.

This clonotype has a handful of counts. The chain recombines TRBV6-2 or TRBV6-3 with TRBJ2-1; D unclear. Deletions cut 1 base from V and 2 bases from J, with 9 bases between. The CDR3 covers 15 residues. Germline lookup yields CDR1 MNHEY and CDR2 SVGEGT. CDR3 bases: TGTGCCAGCAGTTACTGGGCAGGCCCCTACAATGAGCAGTTCTTC. It translates to CASSYWAGPYNEQFF.

The rearrangement joins TRBV2 to TRBJ2-7, with TRBD2 matching 7 bases. CDR3 length: 15 amino acids. Trimming cost V 4 bases and J 3 bases; bases outside gene matches: 9. CDR1 is SNHLY, CDR2 FYNNEI, per germline. CDR3 DNA sequence: TGTGCCAGCAGTGGAATTGGGGAGGGGAGCTACGAGCAGTACTTC. Translated, it gives CASSGIGEGSYEQYF.

This clonotype has just a few counts. This sequence joins TRBV12-3 or TRBV12-4 and TRBJ2-5; 10 bases fit TRBD2. The end of the DNA aligns better with TRBJ2-7, so the J call may be wrong. This CDR3 comprises 15 residues. The CDR3 here is CASSSQGSGGGEQYF. The CDR3 nucleotides are TGTGCCAGCAGTTCGCAGGGCAGCGGGGGGGGCGAGCAGTACTTC.

To note about this clonotype: A junction boundary mismatches the germline segment, possibly from a read error. The rearrangement uses TRBV10-2 and TRBJ2-3; 11 nucleotides line up with TRBD2. The CDR3 covers 17 residues. CDR1 and CDR2 from the germline V gene are WSHSY and SAAADI. CDR3 loop: CANSESGLAGRSDTQYF. The CDR3 DNA is TGCGCCAACAGTGAGTCCGGACTAGCGGGTCGCTCAGATACGCAGTATTTT.

This clonotype appeared a few times. J is TRBJ2-3 and V is TRBV9; D call uncertain. This CDR3 is 14 amino acids long. Germline V gene sequence: CDR1 SGDLS, CDR2 YYNGEE. Trimming left V 0 bases short and J 2 bases short, with 7 bases between. The CDR3 spells CASSVGPDTDTQYF. DNA of the CDR3: TGTGCCAGCAGCGTAGGTCCAGACACAGATACGCAGTATTTT.